The sequence of this T cell receptor (beta chain) was determined in a study of CD8+CD57+ T cells in acquired aplastic anemia. Across the whole study: Sorting CD4+ and CD8+ cells gave DNA averaging around 3 ug. Study-wide points: The study found no significant CD8+ Simpson's diversity difference between patients and controls.

Before being chosen for sequencing, patients had shown CD8+CD57+ cell expansion by flow cytometry. Profiles of TCR beta VDJ and CDR3 were generated from a genomic DNA template. TCRdb redid the calling of the reads with MiXCR, one entry per CDR3 protein. The sample lists 150,000 to 200,000 distinct CDR3 sequences; roughly 48% were seen once. The length of the CDR3 is 13 residues. Trimming stripped 5 bases from V and 4 bases from J, with 12 bases between. Germline values: CDR1 SGHTA, CDR2 FQGTGA. Concerning this clonotype itself: Its specificity is not known.

The chain is built from TRBV7-3 and TRBJ2-7, with a tentative D call TRBD2 (6 bases). This TCR came from a human donor with aplastic anemia. The sample consisted of sorted CD4+, CD8+, or CD8+CD57+ T cells (not recorded which) from PBMCs. CDR3 residues: CASSPGTHYEQYF. The CDR3 coding sequence is TGTGCCAGCAGCCCCGGGACTCATTACGAGCAGTACTTC.